This is a list of T cell receptor beta chains from one sample in a study of beta chain features in type 1 diabetes. Data came from immunoSEQ multiplex PCR; TCRdb stores just in-frame clones and leaves some out. The table shows about 320,000 clones, with around 15% occurring only once. Input material: central memory CD4+ T cells from blood. The receptors come from a young man in good health. The CDR3 runs from the conserved cysteine through the conserved F or W. D genes are given only for firm matches. The size entry is marked missing in some rows and otherwise reads once, few, many or a size class.

size	V	D	J	DNA	CDR3
NA	TRBV7-2	NA	TRBJ1-1	TGTGCCAGCAGCTTAGGGCGTCTCAGCACTGAAGCTTTCTTT	CASSLGRLSTEAFF
NA	TRBV11-3	NA	TRBJ2-1	TGTGCCAGCAGCCCGACATCGCATTACTCCTACAATGAGCAGTTCTTC	CASSPTSHYSYNEQFF
NA	TRBV18	TRBD1	TRBJ2-4	TGTGCCAGCTCCGGACAGGTCGACATTCAGTACTTC	CASSGQVDIQYF
NA	TRBV4-1	TRBD1	TRBJ1-2	TGCGCCAGCACCAACTGGGACAGATTTGGCTACACCTTC	CASTNWDRFGYTF
once	TRBV11-2	TRBD2	TRBJ2-1	TGTGCCAGCAGCTTGGGATGGCGGGAGAATGAGCAGTTCTTC	CASSLGWRENEQFF
many	TRBV9	NA	TRBJ1-4	TGTGCCAGCAGCGCAACGGGGACTAATGAAAAACTGTTTTTT	CASSATGTNEKLFF
NA	TRBV7-9	NA	TRBJ1-2	TGTGCCAGCAGCCAAGCATCCCCAGGGGACTATGGCTACACCTTC	CASSQASPGDYGYTF
few	TRBV7-7	NA	TRBJ2-2	TGTGCTAGCAGCTTAGCCTACAACACCGGGGAGCTGTTTTTT	CASSLAYNTGELFF
NA	TRBV4-3	NA	TRBJ1-2	TGCGCCAGCAGCGAAGGGGCTGCCTATGGCTACACCTTC	CASSEGAAYGYTF
few	TRBV19	TRBD1	TRBJ1-1	TGTGCCAGTAGTATGGTGGCGACAGGGGAAAGTGAAGCTTTCTTT	CASSMVATGESEAFF
few	TRBV6-1	TRBD2	TRBJ2-1	TGTGCCAGCAGTGAAGTGAGCGGGGGTAGTGGGCAGTTCTTC	CASSEVSGGSGQFF
few	TRBV9	NA	TRBJ1-2	TGTGCCAGCAGCGTAGCCTCGTCAGGGACTCCTAACTATGGCTACACCTTC	CASSVASSGTPNYGYTF
many	TRBV28	TRBD2	TRBJ2-5	TGTGCCAGCAGTTCGGGACTAGCGGGAGGGCCCGAGACCCAGTACTTC	CASSSGLAGGPETQYF
few	TRBV11-3	NA	TRBJ2-2	TGTGCCAGCAGCTTAGTACGGGGCACCGGGGAGCTGTTTTTT	CASSLVRGTGELFF
few	TRBV4-2	NA	TRBJ2-1	TGTGCCAGCAGCCAAGGTGAGGGGGAGCAGTTCTTC	CASSQGEGEQFF
few	TRBV6-6	NA	TRBJ2-2	TGTGCCAGCAGTCCCATTCCCACCGGGGAGCTGTTTTTT	CASSPIPTGELFF
NA	TRBV30	NA	TRBJ2-1	TGTGCCTGGAGTGTAGTACGCCGGAATGAGCAGTTCTTC	CAWSVVRRNEQFF
NA	TRBV10-2	NA	TRBJ1-5	TGCGCCAGCAGTGAGTCGGGGGACCGTTATCAGCCCCAGCATTTT	CASSESGDRYQPQHF
NA	TRBV5-4	TRBD2	TRBJ2-1	TGTGCCAGCAGCGGGACTAGTATGCATGAGCAGTTCTTC	CASSGTSMHEQFF
few	TRBV28	TRBD1	TRBJ2-1	TGTGCCAGCAGTTCCCCAACAGGGGGTGGGGATGAGCAGTTCTTC	CASSSPTGGGDEQFF
NA	TRBV23-1	TRBD1	TRBJ1-5	TGCGCCAGCAGCCACCTAGGGACAGGGGGCATTCAGCCCCAGCATTTT	CASSHLGTGGIQPQHF
NA	TRBV6-6	TRBD2	TRBJ2-6	TGTGCCAGCAGTCCAGGCGGGGGCTCTGGGGCCAACGTCCTGACTTTC	CASSPGGGSGANVLTF
NA	TRBV4-1	TRBD1	TRBJ2-7	TGCGCCAGCAGCCAAGGGGGGACAGGGGGTTTTGGAGAGCAGTACTTC	CASSQGGTGGFGEQYF
NA	TRBV6-5	NA	TRBJ2-1	TGTGCCAGCAGTATACAGGGAAATGAGCAGTTCTTC	CASSIQGNEQFF
few	TRBV7-2	TRBD1	TRBJ1-3	TGTGCCAGCAGACGGGACAGGGGCTCTGGAAACACCATATATTTT	CASRRDRGSGNTIYF
NA	TRBV19	TRBD2	TRBJ2-1	TGTGCCAGTAGTGATCCGGGACTAGCGATCTACAATGAGCAGTTCTTC	CASSDPGLAIYNEQFF
NA	TRBV19	NA	TRBJ2-5	TGTGCCAGTAGTGAGTTGCTATCGGGGACCCAGTACTTC	CASSELLSGTQYF
few	TRBV7-2	NA	TRBJ2-5	TGTGCCAGCAGCTTAGCGGGCCAAGGGACCCAGTACTTC	CASSLAGQGTQYF
NA	TRBV9	NA	TRBJ2-3	TGTGCCAGCAGCGAAAGTCCAGCGGGTAGCACAGATACGCAGTATTTT	CASSESPAGSTDTQYF
NA	TRBV29-1	NA	TRBJ1-1	TGCAGCGTGACCGATGGGATCCGTGAAGCTTTCTTT	CSVTDGIREAFF
few	TRBV4-2	NA	TRBJ2-3	TGTGCCAGCAGCCAGCTGGGTAGCGGATTTCAAACTAGCACAGATACGCAGTATTTT	CASSQLGSGFQTSTDTQYF
NA	TRBV6-6	NA	TRBJ1-2	TGTGCCAGCAGTTACGATGGCTACACCTTC	CASSYDGYTF
many	TRBV20-1	NA	TRBJ2-1	TGCAGTGCGGGGATTGAGCAGTTCTTC	CSAGIEQFF